This T cell receptor beta chain originates from a study of immune evolution from preneoplasia to lung adenocarcinoma. Repertoires were generated with immunoSEQ multiplex PCR, while TCRdb's copy carries only in-frame clones and drops some. Of about 8,900 clones listed, roughly three quarters are singletons. In regard to this clone: No antigen is known for it.

The length of the CDR3 is 16 residues. Trimming took 6 bases from V and 4 from J; bases not matched to a gene: 7. Germline V gene sequence: CDR1 MNHNY, CDR2 SVGAGI (reference sequence). Study results and caveats: Later-stage lesions seemingly showed higher T cell density and diversity than normal lung.

The sequencing sample was made of FFPE lung adenocarcinoma in situ tissue. This clonotype originated in a person of 80 years or more with lung adenocarcinoma. The J gene is TRBJ2-2, the V gene TRBV6-6, with 11 bases fitting TRBD1. For the CDR3, the DNA is TGTGCCAGCAGCCAGGGACAGGGGGTGGGCACCGGGGAGCTGTTTTTT. It specifies CASSQGQGVGTGELFF.